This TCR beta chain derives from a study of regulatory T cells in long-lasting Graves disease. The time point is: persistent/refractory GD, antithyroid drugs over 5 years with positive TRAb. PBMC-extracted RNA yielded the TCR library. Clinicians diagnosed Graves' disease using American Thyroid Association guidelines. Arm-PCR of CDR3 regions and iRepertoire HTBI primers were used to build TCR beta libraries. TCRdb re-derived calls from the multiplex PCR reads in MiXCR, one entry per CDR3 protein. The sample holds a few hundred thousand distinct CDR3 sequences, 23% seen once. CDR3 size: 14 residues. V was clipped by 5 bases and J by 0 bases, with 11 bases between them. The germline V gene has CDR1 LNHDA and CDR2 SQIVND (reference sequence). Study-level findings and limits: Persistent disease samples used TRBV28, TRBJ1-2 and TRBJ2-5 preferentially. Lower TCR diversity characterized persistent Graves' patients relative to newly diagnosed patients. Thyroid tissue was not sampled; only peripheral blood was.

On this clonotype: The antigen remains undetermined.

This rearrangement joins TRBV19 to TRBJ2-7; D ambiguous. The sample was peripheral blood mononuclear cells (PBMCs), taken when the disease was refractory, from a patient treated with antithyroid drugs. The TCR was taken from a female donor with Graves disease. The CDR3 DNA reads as TGTGCCAGTAGTCCCACCCCAGCCTCCTACGAGCAGTACTTC. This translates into CASSPTPASYEQYF.